A single sample gave rise to the 21 T cell receptor beta chains below, sequenced in a study of control samples from healthy donors and cancer patients. Clones were sequenced by immunoSEQ multiplex PCR, and TCRdb holds only the in-frame ones, with some missing. The sample consists of around 94,000 clones, 90% to 95% of them appearing once. The sample was blood. The source is a young woman in good health.

The gene calls are TRBV9 and TRBJ1-2, with D tentatively TRBD1 (5 bases). Trimming shortened V by 3 bases and J by 3 bases, and 12 bases separated the two germline ends. The V gene's germline CDR1 is SGDLS and CDR2 YYNGEE. The CDR3 loop spans 14 amino acids. The CDR3 region is CASSGAGTDYGYTF. The CDR3, as DNA: TGTGCCAGCAGCGGTGCCGGGACGGACTATGGCTACACCTTC.

V and J are TRBV27 and TRBJ1-4; TRBD1 is a possible D gene (5 bases). This CDR3 contains 14 residues. Germline CDR1 is MNHEY and CDR2 is SMNVEV (reference sequence). V was clipped by 3 bases and J by 5 bases, with 10 bases between them. For the CDR3, the DNA is TGTGCCAGCAGTTTCTGGGGCGTAAATGAAAAACTGTTTTTT. The encoded protein is CASSFWGVNEKLFF. The full variable domain, in which reference TRBV27 and TRBJ1-4 provide the parts outside the CDR3, is EAQVTQNPRYLITVTGKKLTVTCSQNMNHEYMSWYRQDPGLGLRQIYYSMNVEVTDKGDVPEGYKVSRKEKRNFPLILESPSPNQTSLYFCASSFWGVNEKLFFGSGTQLSVL.

This chain uses TRBV3-1 (or the pseudogene TRBV3-2) with TRBJ1-6; no firm D call. The CDR3 has 13 residues. V dropped 0 bases and J dropped 8 bases, with 5 bases sitting between them. From germline, CDR1 is LGHDT and CDR2 YNNKEL (reference sequence). CDR3 residues: CASSQEGYSPLHF. CDR3 nucleotides: TGTGCCAGCAGCCAAGAGGGTTATTCACCCCTCCACTTT.

The chain couples TRBV6-4 to TRBJ2-1, with a weak D call TRBD1 (5 bases). V was trimmed by 0 bases and J by 5 bases, leaving 5 bases between them. The CDR3 is made up of 13 amino acids. Germline CDR1 and CDR2: MRHNA and SNTAGT. CDR3 DNA sequence: TGTGCCAGCAGTGACTCGGACAACAATGAGCAGTTCTTC. It is translated as CASSDSDNNEQFF.

The chain employs TRBV12-5 and TRBJ1-5, with TRBD1 as a possible D gene (5 bases). The germline V gene encodes CDR1 LGHNT and CDR2 FRNRAP. The CDR3 is 11 amino acids. The V gene lost 7 bases and the J gene lost 7 bases, with 8 bases spanning the gap. The CDR3 is CASAGVQPQHF. CDR3 DNA: TGTGCTAGTGCGGGGGTCCAGCCCCAGCATTTT.

The rearrangement links TRBV9 to TRBJ2-3; tentative D call: TRBD1 (6 bases). CDR1 SGDLS and CDR2 YYNGEE come from the germline V gene. Trimming pared 0 bases from V and 2 bases from J, leaving 19 bases between. CDR3 length: 18 residues. In DNA, the CDR3 is TGTGCCAGCAGCGTAGGCCCCACAGGACAGAAAAACACAGATACGCAGTATTTT. Translated: CASSVGPTGQKNTDTQYF. Using reference TRBV9 and TRBJ2-3 for the parts outside the CDR3, the full variable domain is DSGVTQTPKHLITATGQRVTLRCSPRSGDLSVYWYQQSLDQGLQFLIQYYNGEERAKGNILERFSAQQFPDLHSELNLSSLELGDSALYFCASSVGPTGQKNTDTQYFGPGTRLTVL.

This chain uses TRBV3-1 (or the pseudogene TRBV3-2) with TRBJ2-5; D unclear. The germline CDR1 and CDR2 sequences are LGHDT and YNNKEL (reference sequence). The CDR3 extends over 12 amino acids. The V gene lost 4 bases and the J gene lost 9 bases, with 12 bases spanning the gap. This chain's CDR3 is CASSLLDSPQYF. In nucleotides, the CDR3 is TGTGCCAGCAGCCTACTGGATAGTCCCCAGTACTTC.

The chain has TRBV6-5 and TRBJ2-7; TRBD2 aligns across 11 bases. The CDR3 covers 15 residues. J gave up 2 bases and V 0 bases, and 0 bases lay outside the gene matches. Germline CDR1 is MNHEY and CDR2 is SVGAGI. The CDR3 DNA is TGTGCCAGCAGTTACTCGACTAGCGGGACCTACGAGCAGTACTTC. It translates to CASSYSTSGTYEQYF.

Comments on this clone: Other DNA sequences in the sample encode the same CDR3. The chain links TRBV5-1 to TRBJ2-2; TRBD1 aligns across 8 bases. Looked up from germline, CDR1 is SGHRS and CDR2 is YFSETQ. V lost 4 bases and J lost 1; bases outside the gene matches: 3. The CDR3 is 15 amino acids. The CDR3 here is CASSPGQGNTGELFF. In nucleotides, the CDR3 is TGCGCCAGCAGCCCCGGACAGGGGAACACCGGGGAGCTGTTTTTT.

This clone was recorded once. This sequence joins TRBV12-3 or TRBV12-4 and TRBJ2-1, with D uncertain. The CDR3 is made up of 10 amino acids. The V end lost 3 bases, the J end lost 9 bases, and 3 bases lay between the germline ends. The CDR3 loop is CASSLLEQFF. The CDR3 DNA reads as TGTGCCAGCAGTTTGCTTGAGCAGTTCTTC.

The rearrangement joins TRBV6-2 or TRBV6-3 to TRBJ2-2, with 8 bases that match TRBD2. This CDR3 contains 15 residues. V lost 6 bases, J lost 4 bases, and 7 bases stayed unmatched. CDR1 is MNHEY, CDR2 SVGEGT, per germline. CDR3 in DNA: TGTGCCAGCAGCCTCGGGACTAGGTTCACCGGGGAGCTGTTTTTT. Protein sequence: CASSLGTRFTGELFF.

The rearrangement uses TRBV28 and TRBJ2-5, with 10 bases that match TRBD1. V dropped 5 bases and J dropped 1; count of bases not matched to a gene: 7. CDR1 is MDHEN, CDR2 SYDVKM, per germline. There are 16 residues in the CDR3. CDR3: CASSPWTGGPQETQYF. DNA of the CDR3: TGTGCCAGCAGTCCGTGGACAGGGGGGCCCCAAGAGACCCAGTACTTC.

The chain carries TRBV20-1 and TRBJ2-7; 8 bases map to TRBD1. This CDR3 has 15 residues. Trimming took 3 bases from V and 3 from J; bases not matched to a gene: 10. Germline-derived CDR1 and CDR2 are DFQATT and SNEGSKA (reference sequence). For the CDR3, the DNA is TGCAGTGCTAGTTCGACAGGGGCCCCGTTCTACGAGCAGTACTTC. It translates to CSASSTGAPFYEQYF.

The genes are TRBV2 and TRBJ1-2; TRBD1 might be the D (6 bases). Germline V CDR1 and CDR2: SNHLY, FYNNEI. The CDR3 is made up of 14 amino acids. CDR3 coding DNA: TGTGCTCGAAGTACAGGGTCCGCTAACTATGGCTACACCTTC. Translated, it gives CARSTGSANYGYTF.

CDR3 sequence (DNA): TGTGCCAGCAGCCAAGATAGAACCGGGGAGCTGTTTTTT. This codes for CASSQDRTGELFF. This chain links TRBV14 with TRBJ2-2; D gene uncertain. The germline gives CDR1 SGHDN, CDR2 FVKESK. The V end was cut by 0 bases, the J end by 5 bases, with 4 bases between. The CDR3 loop spans 13 amino acids.

This clone was seen just once. The same CDR3 also results from other DNA sequences found in this sample. This chain links TRBV9 with TRBJ2-6; D is unclear. Germline V gene data show CDR1 as SGDLS and CDR2 as YYNGEE. V was trimmed by 0 bases and J by 0 bases, leaving 4 bases between them. The CDR3 has 15 amino acids. The chain's CDR3 is CASSVAGSGANVLTF. The CDR3 coding sequence is TGTGCCAGCAGCGTAGCAGGCTCTGGGGCCAACGTCCTGACTTTC. Full variable domain (outside the CDR3, taken from reference TRBV9 and TRBJ2-6): DSGVTQTPKHLITATGQRVTLRCSPRSGDLSVYWYQQSLDQGLQFLIQYYNGEERAKGNILERFSAQQFPDLHSELNLSSLELGDSALYFCASSVAGSGANVLTFGAGSRLTVL.

The table lists this clone with a count of one. The chain links TRBV7-2 to TRBJ1-5; D unresolved. CDR3 size: 14 residues. V was cut by 2 bases and J by 4 bases, with 9 bases left in between. Germline CDR1 reads SGHTA; CDR2 reads FQGNSA. As DNA, the CDR3 is TGTGCCAGCAGCTTATTGGGGAGGAATCAGCCCCAGCATTTT. This translates into CASSLLGRNQPQHF.

J is TRBJ1-5 and V is TRBV19, with D unclear. This CDR3 has 13 residues. Germline V lookup: CDR1 LNHDA, CDR2 SQIVND (reference sequence). Trimming left V 1 base short and J 7 bases short, with 8 bases between. The CDR3 loop is CASSIVGGQPQHF. Written as DNA, the CDR3 is TGTGCCAGTAGTATAGTAGGCGGACAGCCCCAGCATTTT.

The chain has TRBV14 and TRBJ2-3; D uncertain. This CDR3 region has 14 residues. With 0 bases removed from V and 6 bases from J, the gap between germline ends came to 10 bases. Germline V lookup: CDR1 SGHDN, CDR2 FVKESK. This chain's CDR3 is CASSQDLVGDTQYF. The DNA for the CDR3 is TGTGCCAGCAGCCAAGACCTCGTTGGGGATACGCAGTATTTT. Full variable domain (missing parts from reference TRBV14 and TRBJ2-3): EAGVTQFPSHSVIEKGQTVTLRCDPISGHDNLYWYRRVMGKEIKFLLHFVKESKQDESGMPNNRFLAERTGGTYSTLKVQPAELEDSGVYFCASSQDLVGDTQYFGPGTRLTVL.

This rearrangement joins TRBV7-9 to TRBJ1-1; D remains ambiguous. The V and J ends lost 0 bases and 7 bases respectively, with 15 bases between them. The CDR3 covers 15 residues. Germline V gene data show CDR1 as SEHNR and CDR2 as FQNEAQ (reference sequence). The CDR3 spells CASSLALGGRGEAFF. The CDR3 DNA sequence: TGTGCCAGCAGCTTAGCGTTGGGTGGTCGAGGTGAAGCTTTCTTT.

This clone appeared a few times. In DNA form, the CDR3 reads TGTGCCAGCAGTTCCGGGACAGCCTATGGCTACACCTTC. The encoded protein is CASSSGTAYGYTF. The J gene is TRBJ1-2, the V gene TRBV27; the match to TRBD1 covers 7 bases. Trimming removed 4 bases from V and 4 bases from J; junction bases left unmatched: 3. This CDR3 contains 13 residues. In germline, CDR1 is MNHEY, CDR2 SMNVEV (reference sequence).